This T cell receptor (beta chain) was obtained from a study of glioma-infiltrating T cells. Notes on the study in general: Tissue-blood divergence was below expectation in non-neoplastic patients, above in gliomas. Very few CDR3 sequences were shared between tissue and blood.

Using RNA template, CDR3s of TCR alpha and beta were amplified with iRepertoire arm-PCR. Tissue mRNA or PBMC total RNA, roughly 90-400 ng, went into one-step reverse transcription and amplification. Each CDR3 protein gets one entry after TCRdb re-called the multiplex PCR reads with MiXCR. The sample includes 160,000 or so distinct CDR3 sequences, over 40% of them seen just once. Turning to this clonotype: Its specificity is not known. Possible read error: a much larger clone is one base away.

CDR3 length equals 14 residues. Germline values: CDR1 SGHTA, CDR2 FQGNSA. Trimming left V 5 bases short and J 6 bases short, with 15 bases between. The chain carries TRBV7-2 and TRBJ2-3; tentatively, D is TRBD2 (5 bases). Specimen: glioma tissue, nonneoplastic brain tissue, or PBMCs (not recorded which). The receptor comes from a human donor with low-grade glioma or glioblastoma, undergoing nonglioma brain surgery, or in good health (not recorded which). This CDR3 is CASSHTRGRDTQYF. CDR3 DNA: TGTGCCAGCAGCCATACTAGAGGGCGGGATACGCAGTATTTT.